This T cell receptor beta chain emerged from a study of cytomegalovirus exposure and HLA in healthy donors. With respect to this clone: Its antigen is undetermined.

Germline CDR1 is SEHNR and CDR2 is FQNEAQ (reference sequence). This CDR3 has 15 amino acids. The trim removed 4 bases at V and 6 bases at J, leaving 4 bases unmatched. 13 Jbeta primers and 60 Vbeta primers were used for the PCR. Repertoires were generated with immunoSEQ multiplex PCR, while TCRdb's copy carries only in-frame clones and drops some. This repertoire includes tens of thousands of clones. Overall study results and limits: In a later analysis, most CMV-associated TCR beta chains appeared HLA-restricted. Confirmation was obtained in vitro that three CMV-associated chains are specific for CMV antigens.

The V call is TRBV7-9, the J call TRBJ2-2; TRBD1 aligns across 11 bases. The material sequenced was PBMCs. This sequence originates from a woman in her forties in good health and CMV-seropositive. CDR3 nucleotides: TGTGCCAGCAGCTCGGACAGGGGGCTTCCCGGGGAGCTGTTTTTT. It translates to CASSSDRGLPGELFF.